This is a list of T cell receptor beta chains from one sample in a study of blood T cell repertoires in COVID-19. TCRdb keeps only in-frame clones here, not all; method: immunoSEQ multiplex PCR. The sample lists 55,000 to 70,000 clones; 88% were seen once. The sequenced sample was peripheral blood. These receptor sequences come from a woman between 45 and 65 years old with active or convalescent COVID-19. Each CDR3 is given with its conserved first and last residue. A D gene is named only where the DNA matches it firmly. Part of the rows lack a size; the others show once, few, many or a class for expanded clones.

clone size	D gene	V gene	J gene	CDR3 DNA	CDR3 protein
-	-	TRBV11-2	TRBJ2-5	TGTGCCAGCAGCTTAGAATACAGGCGCGAAGAGACCCAGTACTTC	CASSLEYRREETQYF
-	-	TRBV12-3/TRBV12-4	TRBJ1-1	TGTGCCAGCAGTTGGGGGGAAGTCACTGAAGCTTTCTTT	CASSWGEVTEAFF
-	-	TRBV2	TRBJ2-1	TGTGCCAGCAGTGAAGTTACTAGCATAGCCTACAATGAGCAGTTCTTC	CASSEVTSIAYNEQFF
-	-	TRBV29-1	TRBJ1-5	TGCAGCGCCGCCCAAGGGGGCAATCAGCCCCAGCATTTT	CSAAQGGNQPQHF
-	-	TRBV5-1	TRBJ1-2	TGCGCCAGCAGCTTTAAGGCGGAGTTGGATGGCTACACCTTC	CASSFKAELDGYTF
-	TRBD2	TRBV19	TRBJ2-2	TGTGCCAGTAGTATAGGCTTAGTGTGGACTAGCGGGAGTGCTACCGGGGAGCTGTTTTTT	CASSIGLVWTSGSATGELFF
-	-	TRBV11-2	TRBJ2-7	TGTGCCAGCAGCTCCTTCGGCGAGCAGTACTTC	CASSSFGEQYF
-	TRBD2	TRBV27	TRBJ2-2	TGTGCCAGCAGTTTATTGACGGGAGGGGTCACCGGGGAGCTGTTTTTT	CASSLLTGGVTGELFF
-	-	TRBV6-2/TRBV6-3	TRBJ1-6	TGTGCCAGCAGTTACCCATCTTTCGACAGCTATAATTCACCCCTCCACTTT	CASSYPSFDSYNSPLHF
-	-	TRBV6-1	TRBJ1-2	TGTGCCAGCAGTGACGCCCAGGGTGTCTATGGCTACACCTTC	CASSDAQGVYGYTF
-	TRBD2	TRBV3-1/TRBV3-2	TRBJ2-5	TGTGCCAGCAGCCAAGGCTGGACTAGCGGGGACCAAGAGACCCAGTACTTC	CASSQGWTSGDQETQYF
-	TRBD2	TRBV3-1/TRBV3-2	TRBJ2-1	TGTGCCAGCAGCCCAGGAAGTAGCGGGAGACAATACAATGAGCAGTTCTTC	CASSPGSSGRQYNEQFF
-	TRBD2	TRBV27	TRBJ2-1	TGTGCCAGCAGTTTTGAGGGTAGACTAGCGGTTAGGAGCTCCTACAATGAGCAGTTCTTC	CASSFEGRLAVRSSYNEQFF
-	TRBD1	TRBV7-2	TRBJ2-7	TGTGCCAGCAGCTTCGAAACAGGGGGCGCGGGCTCCTACGAGCAGTACTTC	CASSFETGGAGSYEQYF
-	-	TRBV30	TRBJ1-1	TGTGCCTGGATGGTCACCGAGGAGAACACTGAAGCTTTCTTT	CAWMVTEENTEAFF
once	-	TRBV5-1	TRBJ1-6	TGCGCCAGCAGCTTGGACAGGCCGGGCAATAATTCACCCCTCCACTTT	CASSLDRPGNNSPLHF
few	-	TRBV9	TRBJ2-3	TGTGCCAGCAGCGGGAGGTTAGGCACAGATACGCAGTATTTT	CASSGRLGTDTQYF
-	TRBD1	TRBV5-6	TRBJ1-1	TGTGCCAGCAGTTGGGGGACAGGGGGCGCCTCTGAAGCTTTCTTT	CASSWGTGGASEAFF
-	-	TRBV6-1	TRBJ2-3	TGTGCCAGCAGTGAATGGAGGGATACGCAGTATTTT	CASSEWRDTQYF
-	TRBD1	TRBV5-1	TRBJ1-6	TGCGCCAGCAGCTTGGGACAGGGGGGGGACCCCCTCCACTTT	CASSLGQGGDPLHF
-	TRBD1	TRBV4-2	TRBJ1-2	TGTGCCAGCAGCCAGGAAGACAGGGAGAACTATGGCTACACCTTC	CASSQEDRENYGYTF
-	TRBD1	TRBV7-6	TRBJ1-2	TGTGCCAGCAGCCAAACTCCAGGGGGTGTTAACTATGGCTACACCTTC	CASSQTPGGVNYGYTF
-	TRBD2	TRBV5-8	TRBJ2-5	TGTGCCAGCCGACTAGCGGGAGAAGAGACCCAGTACTTC	CASRLAGEETQYF
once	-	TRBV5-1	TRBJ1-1	TGCGCCAGCAGTCCCTGGGCGGGAGAAGAAGCTTTCTTT	CASSPWAGEEAFF
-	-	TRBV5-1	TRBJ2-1	TGCGCCAGCAGCTTGTTCACAGGACCACCGAACAATGAGCAGTTCTTC	CASSLFTGPPNNEQFF
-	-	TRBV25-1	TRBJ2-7	TGTGCCAGCAGTCCTCTGGACACCTACTACGAGCAGTACTTC	CASSPLDTYYEQYF
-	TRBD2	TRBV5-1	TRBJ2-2	TGCGCCAGCAGCTGGGGGACTAGCGGGAGAACGGGGGAGCTGTTTTTT	CASSWGTSGRTGELFF
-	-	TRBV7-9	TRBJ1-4	TGTGCCAGCAGCTTAGGCCAAGGGCTAGGGGCTAATGAAAAACTGTTTTTT	CASSLGQGLGANEKLFF
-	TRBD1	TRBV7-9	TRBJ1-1	TGTGCCAGCAGCTTAGTACAGGGGGCGAGGACTGAAGCTTTCTTT	CASSLVQGARTEAFF
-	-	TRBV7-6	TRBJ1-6	TGTGCCAGCAGCTTAGACAGGGTTAATTCACCCCTCCACTTT	CASSLDRVNSPLHF
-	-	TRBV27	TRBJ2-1	TGTGCCAGCAGCCCGCCGAGACTCGGGTACAATGAGCAGTTCTTC	CASSPPRLGYNEQFF
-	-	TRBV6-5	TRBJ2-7	TGTGCCAGCAGTTTAAGGGAGAGCTCCTACGAGCAGTACTTC	CASSLRESSYEQYF
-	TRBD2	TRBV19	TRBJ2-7	TGTGCCAGTAGTACGGCTAGCGGGACTGGGCGCGAGCAGTACTTC	CASSTASGTGREQYF
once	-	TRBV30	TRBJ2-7	TGTGCCTGGAGTGACAGGACCTACGAGCAGTACTTC	CAWSDRTYEQYF
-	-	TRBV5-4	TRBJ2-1	TGTGCCAGCAGCGAGGGACTTCACCCCAATGAGCAGTTCTTC	CASSEGLHPNEQFF
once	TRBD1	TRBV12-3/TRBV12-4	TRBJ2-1	TGTGCCAGCAGTCGGGACAGGAATGAGCAGTTCTTC	CASSRDRNEQFF
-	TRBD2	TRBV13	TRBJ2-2	TGTGCCAGCAGCTTAGTAGCGGGAGGTCTCACCGGGGAGCTGTTTTTT	CASSLVAGGLTGELFF
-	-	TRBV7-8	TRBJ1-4	TGTGCCAGCAGCTCCCTCCTAGGAAATGAAAAACTGTTTTTT	CASSSLLGNEKLFF
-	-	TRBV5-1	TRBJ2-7	TGCGCCAGCAGCTTGAGGTATCGAGGGTCCGAGCAGTACTTC	CASSLRYRGSEQYF
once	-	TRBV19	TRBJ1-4	TGTGCCAGTAGTCCGGTCCCCCTTACAACTAATGAAAAACTGTTTTTT	CASSPVPLTTNEKLFF
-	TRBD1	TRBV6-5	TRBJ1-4	TGTGCCAGCAGAGGACAGGGTGGGGAAAAACTGTTTTTT	CASRGQGGEKLFF
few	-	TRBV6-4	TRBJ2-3	TGTGCCAGCAGTGGAGGATCGGGAGGCACAGATACGCAGTATTTT	CASSGGSGGTDTQYF
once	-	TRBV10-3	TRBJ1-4	TGTGCCATCAGTGACGGTTCCGTCACTAATGAAAAACTGTTTTTT	CAISDGSVTNEKLFF
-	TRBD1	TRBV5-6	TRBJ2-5	TGTGCCAGCAGCTTGGCCAAGGGGACAGGGCCTCAAGAGACCCAGTACTTC	CASSLAKGTGPQETQYF
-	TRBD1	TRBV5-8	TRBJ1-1	TGTGCCAGCAGCTCGAAGGGACAGGCCTTTGACACTGAAGCTTTCTTT	CASSSKGQAFDTEAFF
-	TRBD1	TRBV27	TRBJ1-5	TGTGCCAGCGGACCAACAGGGGAGGTTTGGAATCAGCCCCAGCATTTT	CASGPTGEVWNQPQHF
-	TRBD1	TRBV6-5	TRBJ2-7	TGTGCCAGCAGTCCGAATCAGGGGGCGTCCTACGAGCAGTACTTC	CASSPNQGASYEQYF